This entry lists 23 T cell receptor beta chains sequenced from one sample in a study of PD-1 blockade in classical Hodgkin lymphoma. Measured with immunoSEQ multiplex PCR; TCRdb has only the in-frame clones, and not every one. The table includes fewer than 95,000 clones, about 83% detected once. Specified time point: cycle 4 day 1 (C4D1), after more than five weeks of nivolumab. Every single patient, without exception, relapsed after autologous stem cell transplantation, and brentuximab vedotin exposure varied. The source was peripheral blood mononuclear cells (PBMCs), collected before the fourth cycle of nivolumab. The receptors derive from a human donor with classical Hodgkin lymphoma.

This chain connects TRBV7-3 to TRBJ2-1; D possibly corresponds to TRBD1 (6 bases). V was trimmed by 4 bases and J by 7 bases, leaving 11 bases between them. Looked up from germline, CDR1 is SGHTA and CDR2 is FQGTGA. This CDR3 contains 13 residues. This chain's CDR3 is CASSSLQGNEQFF. The DNA of the CDR3 is TGTGCCAGCAGCTCCCTGCAGGGGAATGAGCAGTTCTTC.

The rearrangement joins TRBV19 to TRBJ2-3; D perhaps matches TRBD1 (5 bases). V shed 4 bases and J shed 0 bases, with 17 bases lying between them. The CDR3 length is 17 residues. The germline V gene has CDR1 LNHDA and CDR2 SQIVND (reference sequence). CDR3 loop: CASSTRTLATSTDTQYF. The DNA of the CDR3 is TGTGCCAGTAGTACCCGGACACTTGCGACAAGCACAGATACGCAGTATTTT.

This chain joins TRBV11-2 and TRBJ2-7; possibly TRBD1 for D (6 bases). Trimming removed 0 bases at V and 2 bases at J, with 14 bases between. CDR3 size: 16 residues. Germline CDR1 is SGHAT and CDR2 is FQNNGV. The CDR3 loop is CASSLEGAGQTYEQYF. CDR3 sequence (DNA): TGTGCCAGCAGCTTAGAGGGGGCCGGTCAGACCTACGAGCAGTACTTC.

The chain couples TRBV12-5 to TRBJ2-7, with D hard to call. The CDR3 covers 13 residues. V was pared by 4 bases and J by 3 bases, with 10 bases between. In germline, CDR1 is LGHNT, CDR2 FRNRAP. As DNA, the CDR3 is TGTGCTAGTGGTTCGCCCCCCCTCTACGAGCAGTACTTC. Translation gives CASGSPPLYEQYF.

This clone was observed a handful of times. CDR3 amino acids: CASSGAVYGYTF. Written as DNA, the CDR3 is TGTGCCAGCAGCGGGGCCGTCTATGGCTACACCTTC. The chain recombines TRBV4-2 with TRBJ1-2; tentative D call: TRBD1 (5 bases). The germline V gene encodes CDR1 LGHNA and CDR2 YNFKEQ. This CDR3 is built from 12 residues. Trimming left V 5 bases short and J 4 bases short, with 8 bases between.

The gene calls are TRBV11-2 and TRBJ2-7; D is undetermined. V gave up 8 bases and J gave up 2 bases, with 13 bases separating them. This CDR3 region has 13 residues. The germline CDR1 and CDR2 sequences are SGHAT and FQNNGV. The CDR3 DNA follows: TGTGCCAGCCACGGACCTTCTACCTACGAGCAGTACTTC. Encoded protein: CASHGPSTYEQYF. The full variable domain, in which reference TRBV11-2 and TRBJ2-7 provide the parts outside the CDR3, is EAGVAQSPRYKIIEKRQSVAFWCNPISGHATLYWYQQILGQGPKLLIQFQNNGVVDDSQLPKDRFSAERLKGVDSTLKIQPAKLEDSAVYLCASHGPSTYEQYFGPGTRLTVT.

J is TRBJ1-5 and V is TRBV21-1; the table calls TRBD1, which could not be checked here. TRBV21-1 is tagged as a pseudogene. This CDR3 region has 13 residues. In DNA, the CDR3 is TGTGCCAGCAAAGACAGTTTCAATCAGCCCCAGCATTTT. It specifies CASKDSFNQPQHF.

V is TRBV30 and J is TRBJ1-4, with 9 bases lining up with TRBD1. With V trimmed by 2 bases and J by 5 bases, 6 bases remained unmatched. Germline V gene data show CDR1 as GTSNPN and CDR2 as SVGIG (reference sequence). The CDR3 contains 15 residues. This chain's CDR3 is CAWSIGTGINEKLFF. CDR3 nucleotide sequence: TGTGCCTGGAGTATTGGGACAGGGATAAATGAAAAACTGTTTTTT.

This chain connects TRBV4-3 to TRBJ2-1; 9 positions agree with TRBD1. Trimming took 3 bases from V and 7 from J; bases not matched to a gene: 1. The germline gives CDR1 LGHNA, CDR2 YSLEER. The CDR3 is 13 residues long. CDR3 residues: CASSHDRGNEQFF. CDR3 in DNA: TGCGCCAGCAGCCATGACAGGGGGAATGAGCAGTTCTTC.

The chain links TRBV7-3 to TRBJ2-2; 7 nucleotides agree with TRBD2. The germline V gene encodes CDR1 SGHTA and CDR2 FQGTGA. The CDR3 runs to 14 residues. V shed 6 bases, J shed 1 base, and the junction held 2 bases outside the gene matches. CDR3 DNA sequence: TGTGCCAGCAGACCGGGGGGGAACACCGGGGAGCTGTTTTTT. It yields the protein CASRPGGNTGELFF.

The sample holds a few counts of this clone. This chain uses TRBV5-1 with TRBJ1-1, with a tentative D call TRBD1 (6 bases). Looked up from germline, CDR1 is SGHRS and CDR2 is YFSETQ. Trimming took off 3 bases at V and 1 base at J, with 16 bases between the two ends. The CDR3 has 16 residues. The CDR3 region has the DNA TGCGCCAGCAGCTCCCGTTGGGGGCAGGGGAACACTGAAGCTTTCTTT. Translating it yields CASSSRWGQGNTEAFF.

The chain has TRBV18 and TRBJ2-6; a possible D gene is TRBD2 (5 bases). This CDR3 is 17 amino acids long. Germline-derived CDR1 and CDR2 are KGHSH and LQKENI. Trimming took off 2 bases at V and 0 bases at J, with 11 bases between the two ends. CDR3 nucleotides: TGTGCCAGCTCACCATTGACGGGGAACTCTGGGGCCAACGTCCTGACTTTC. Protein product: CASSPLTGNSGANVLTF.

In this sample, this clone turned up a few times. The rearrangement links TRBV10-3 to TRBJ1-1; D ambiguous. The CDR3 length is 14 residues. V was pared by 5 bases and J by 2 bases, with 12 bases between. Germline loops: CDR1 ENHRY, CDR2 SYGVKD. The CDR3 DNA reads as TGTGCCATCAGTCCGCAGCTATCAAACACTGAAGCTTTCTTT. Its translation: CAISPQLSNTEAFF.

The genes are TRBV9 and TRBJ2-1; 10 positions agree with TRBD2. Germline CDR1 and CDR2: SGDLS and YYNGEE. The V segment lost 2 bases and the J segment 8 bases; nucleotides outside the gene matches: 7. The CDR3 is 15 amino acids. The CDR3 region has the DNA TGTGCCAGCAGCGTCGGGACTAGCGTTAGACATGAGCAGTTCTTC. This codes for CASSVGTSVRHEQFF.

This clone was observed a handful of times. The rearrangement links TRBV27 to TRBJ1-1; D unresolved. The CDR3 is 13 amino acids. The V gene lost 6 bases and the J gene lost 1 base, with 9 bases spanning the gap. Germline CDR1 is MNHEY and CDR2 is SMNVEV (reference sequence). The CDR3 here is CASRPRRNTEAFF. The CDR3 nucleotides are TGTGCCAGCAGGCCGCGGAGGAACACTGAAGCTTTCTTT.

The chain joins TRBV28 to TRBJ2-6; D possibly corresponds to TRBD2 (5 bases). V lost 4 bases, J lost 0 bases, and 13 bases lay in between. The V gene's germline CDR1 is MDHEN and CDR2 SYDVKM. The CDR3 covers 17 residues. This CDR3 is CASSSPGLGSGANVLTF. The CDR3 DNA is TGTGCCAGCAGTTCCCCGGGGTTGGGCTCTGGGGCCAACGTCCTGACTTTC. Based on the CDR3 plus reference TRBV28 and TRBJ2-6, the full variable domain is DVKVTQSSRYLVKRTGEKVFLECVQDMDHENMFWYRQDPGLGLRLIYFSYDVKMKEKGDIPEGYSVSREKKERFSLILESASTNQTSMYLCASSSPGLGSGANVLTFGAGSRLTVL.

This clone was found once. The chain carries TRBV19 and TRBJ2-1; D assignment may be TRBD1 or TRBD2 (5 bases each). This CDR3 is 15 amino acids long. V shed 4 bases and J shed 0 bases, with 10 bases lying between them. Germline CDR1 LNHDA, CDR2 SQIVND (reference sequence). This chain's CDR3 is CASSRDQSSYNEQFF. The CDR3 DNA reads TGTGCCAGTAGTAGGGACCAGAGCTCCTACAATGAGCAGTTCTTC.

This clone has only one observation. In DNA, the CDR3 is TGTGCCATCAGTGTGTTAGCAGGGGGGCTCGCAGATACGCAGTATTTT. Its protein is CAISVLAGGLADTQYF. The J gene is TRBJ2-3, the V gene TRBV10-3, with a tentative D call TRBD1 (7 bases). The CDR3 extends over 16 amino acids. Germline V gene lookup returns CDR1 ENHRY and CDR2 SYGVKD. The V and J ends lost 4 bases and 4 bases respectively, with 18 bases between them.

The chain employs TRBV28 and TRBJ1-1; D not certain. Germline CDR1 is MDHEN and CDR2 is SYDVKM. This CDR3 has 8 amino acids. Trimming stripped 11 bases from V and 11 bases from J, with 9 bases between. CDR3 loop: CAGRCAFF. Here the CDR3 DNA reads TGTGCCGGAAGATGTGCTTTCTTT.

The chain uses TRBV15 and TRBJ2-2, with D possibly TRBD2 on 6 matching bases. V was shortened by 0 bases and J by 5 bases, with 7 bases between the two germline ends. CDR3 length equals 14 residues. Germline V CDR1 and CDR2: LNHNV, YYDKDF (reference sequence). The chain's CDR3 is CATSRDAGTGELFF. The CDR3 coding sequence is TGTGCCACCAGCAGAGACGCGGGGACCGGGGAGCTGTTTTTT.

CDR3 in amino acids: CASSLGQAVQETQYF. DNA of the CDR3: TGTGCCAGCAGTCTCGGACAGGCCGTCCAAGAGACCCAGTACTTC. The chain uses TRBV2 and TRBJ2-5, with 7 bases aligning to TRBD1. Germline V lookup: CDR1 SNHLY, CDR2 FYNNEI. The CDR3 consists of 15 residues. The junction had 7 bases not matched to a gene; V was cut back by 5 bases and J by 1 base.

The chain couples TRBV5-1 to TRBJ1-2; 7 positions match TRBD1. V shed 0 bases and J 4 bases; nucleotides not matched to a gene: 3. This CDR3 comprises 14 residues. Germline V CDR1 and CDR2: SGHRS, YFSETQ. Here the CDR3 reads CASSLGQGGYGYTF. In DNA form, the CDR3 reads TGCGCCAGCAGCTTGGGACAGGGCGGCTATGGCTACACCTTC.

The chain uses TRBV5-1 and TRBJ2-6; D unresolved. Germline V gene data show CDR1 as SGHRS and CDR2 as YFSETQ. The CDR3 is 14 residues long. V lost 4 bases, J lost 1 base, and 6 bases lay in between. The CDR3: CASSRESGANVLTF. The CDR3 DNA reads as TGCGCCAGCAGCAGGGAATCTGGGGCCAACGTCCTGACTTTC.